Included here is one TCR beta chain sequence, with context. The data were obtained in a study of CDR3 diversity in severe acne. The germline CDR1 and CDR2 sequences are MNHEY and SVGEGT. Trimming left V 4 bases short and J 1 base short, with 16 bases between. CDR3 length: 16 residues. From the PCR reads, TCRdb called clonotypes with MiXCR, one entry per CDR3 protein. The table has about 84,000 distinct CDR3 sequences, 45% to 65% seen once. The source is a male donor in good health, without acne. The V and J genes are TRBV6-2 or TRBV6-3 and TRBJ1-1; D possibly corresponds to TRBD1 (5 bases). What was sequenced was blood. DNA for the CDR3: TGTGCCAGCAGTTCGCCCAGTGGGGGTGCGAACACTGAAGCTTTCTTT. Translation gives CASSSPSGGANTEAFF.